This T cell receptor (beta chain) is from a study of a mutant IDH1 vaccine in newly diagnosed glioma. Between the trimmed V and J ends, which lost 4 bases and 2 bases, there was a span of 18 bases. Germline loops: CDR1 SGHDN, CDR2 FVKESK. This CDR3 is 17 amino acids long. Profiled with immunoSEQ multiplex PCR; TCRdb holds only in-frame clones, not every one. The data contain around 92,000 clones, approximately 90% of them singletons. Noted time point: baseline, week 1 (first vaccination visit). This sample's treatment: pre-vaccination baseline after standard-of-care therapy. Source: PBMCs, taken from a glioma patient treated with radiotherapy, temozolomide or both. The receptor was derived from a woman between 50 and 59 years old with glioma. The chain employs TRBV14 and TRBJ2-1, with D perhaps TRBD1 (6 bases). The CDR3 is CASSPDGARGPYNEQFF. The CDR3 region has the DNA TGTGCCAGCAGCCCCGACGGTGCCAGGGGCCCCTACAATGAGCAGTTCTTC.